This T cell receptor (beta chain) appears in the sequencing data of a study of OX40 agonist ivuxolimab in advanced cancers. Overall study: Prior anti-PD-1, anti-PD-L1 or anti-CTLA-4 therapy was allowed; approximately 40% had some.

The repertoire was sequenced with immunoSEQ multiplex PCR; TCRdb's copy has only in-frame clones and lacks some. The sample consists of tens of thousands of clones, around 81% of them appearing once. This CDR3 has 12 amino acids. Germline V gene lookup returns CDR1 SEHNR and CDR2 FQNEAQ (reference sequence). V lost 5 bases and J lost 7, with 11 bases in between. This clonotype was obtained from an adult with an advanced solid tumor such as melanoma, head and neck, liver or kidney cancer. The source was CD4+ or CD8+ T cells sorted from blood, collected in a trial of the OX40 agonist ivuxolimab. This chain connects TRBV7-9 to TRBJ2-5, with a tentative D call TRBD2 (5 bases). The CDR3 here is CASSGNRGTQYF. CDR3 in DNA: TGTGCCAGCAGCGGGAATCGGGGGACCCAGTACTTC.